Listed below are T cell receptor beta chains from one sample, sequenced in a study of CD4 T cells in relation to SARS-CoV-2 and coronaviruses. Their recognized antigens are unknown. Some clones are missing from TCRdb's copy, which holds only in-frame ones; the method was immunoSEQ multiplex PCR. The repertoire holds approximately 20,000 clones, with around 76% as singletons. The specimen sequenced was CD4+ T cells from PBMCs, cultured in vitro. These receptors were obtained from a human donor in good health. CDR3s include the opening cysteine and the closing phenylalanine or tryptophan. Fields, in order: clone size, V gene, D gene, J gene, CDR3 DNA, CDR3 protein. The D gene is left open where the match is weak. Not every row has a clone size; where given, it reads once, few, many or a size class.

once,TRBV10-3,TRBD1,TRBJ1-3,TGTGCCATCAGTGGTGGACAGGCGGGTTCTGGAAACACCATATATTTT,CAISGGQAGSGNTIYF
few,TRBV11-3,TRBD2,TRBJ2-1,TGTGCCAGCAGCAAACTAGCGACCAACTCCTACAATGAGCAGTTCTTC,CASSKLATNSYNEQFF
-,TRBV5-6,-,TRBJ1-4,TGTGCCAGCAGCCACAGGCGACTGGGGCTGAGTGATGAAAAACTGTTTTTT,CASSHRRLGLSDEKLFF
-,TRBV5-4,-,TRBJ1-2,TGTGCCAGCAGCTTGGAAGGACCCTATGGCTACACCTTC,CASSLEGPYGYTF
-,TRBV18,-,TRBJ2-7,TGTGCCAGCTCTCCACAGGGCCACTACGAGCAGTACTTC,CASSPQGHYEQYF
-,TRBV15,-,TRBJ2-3,TGTGCCACCAGCAGAGATCGGGGCGGTGCGCCGTATTTT,CATSRDRGGAPYF
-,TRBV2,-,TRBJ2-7,TGTGCCAGCAGTGAATGGGACTACGAGCAGTACTTC,CASSEWDYEQYF
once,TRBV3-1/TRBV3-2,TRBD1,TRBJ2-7,TGTGCCAGCAGCCAAGCCGGGACAGGGTCCTACGAGCAGTACTTC,CASSQAGTGSYEQYF
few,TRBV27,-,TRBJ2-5,TGTGCCAGCAGTTTAGGGGAGACCCAGTACTTC,CASSLGETQYF
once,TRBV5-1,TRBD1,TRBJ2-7,TGCGCCAGCAGCCCCGGACAGGGACTCTACGAGCAGTACTTC,CASSPGQGLYEQYF
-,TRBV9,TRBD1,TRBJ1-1,TGTGCCAGCAGCGCTAGACCGGGACAGGGACCTTTCGAAGCTTTCTTT,CASSARPGQGPFEAFF
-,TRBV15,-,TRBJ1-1,TGTGCCACCAGCAGAGATGCCTTCCGGGGGATGAACACTGAAGCTTTCTTT,CATSRDAFRGMNTEAFF
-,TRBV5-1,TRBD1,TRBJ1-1,TGCGCCAGCAGCAACAGGGGCCCTAACACTGAAGCTTTCTTT,CASSNRGPNTEAFF
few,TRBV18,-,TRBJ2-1,TGTGCCAGCTCCCCCGGGCCAGGGCGACATGAGCAGTTCTTC,CASSPGPGRHEQFF
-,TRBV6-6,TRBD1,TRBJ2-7,TGTGCCAGCAGTTACCAAGGGACAGCCGCTTTC,CASSYQGTAAF
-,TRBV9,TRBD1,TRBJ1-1,TGTGCCAGCAGCGTAGCCGGGACAGGGGTGAACACTGAAGCTTTCTTT,CASSVAGTGVNTEAFF
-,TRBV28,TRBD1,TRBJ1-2,TGTGCCAGCAGAGACAGGGGGTTGATCTATGGCTACACCTTC,CASRDRGLIYGYTF